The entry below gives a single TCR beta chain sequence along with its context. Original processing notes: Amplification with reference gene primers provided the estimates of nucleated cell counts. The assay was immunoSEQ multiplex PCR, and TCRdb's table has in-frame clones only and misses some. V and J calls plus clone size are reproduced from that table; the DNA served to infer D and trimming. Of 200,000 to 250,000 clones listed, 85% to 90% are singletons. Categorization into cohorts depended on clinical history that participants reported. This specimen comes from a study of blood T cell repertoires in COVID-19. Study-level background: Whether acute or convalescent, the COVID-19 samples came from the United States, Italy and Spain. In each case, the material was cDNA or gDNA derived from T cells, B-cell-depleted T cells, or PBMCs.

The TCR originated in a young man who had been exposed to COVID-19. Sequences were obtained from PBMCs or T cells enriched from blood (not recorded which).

The CDR3 bases are TGTGCCAGCAGTGCGGACAGCTATGGCTACACCTTC. Its protein product is CASSADSYGYTF. The gene calls are TRBV12-3 or TRBV12-4 and TRBJ1-2; tentative D call: TRBD1 (6 bases). CDR3 length equals 12 residues. V was shortened by 5 bases and J by 4 bases, with 8 bases between the two germline ends.